This T cell receptor beta chain was documented in a study of vaccination and CD4 T cells after COVID-19. Study as a whole: The peptides that stimulated the cells were overlapping spike peptides from SARS-CoV-2, HCoV-NL63, HCoV-OC43 and HCoV-229E. Points from the study as a whole: Although the median of SARS-CoV-2-reactive clonotypes rose from around 19 to 38, the change was not significant.

Treatment indicated: approximately 11-day PBMC culture with coronavirus spike peptide pools or control peptides (ViraFEST assay). This clonotype was seen a handful of times. As yet, its antigen is unknown. The V gene lost 1 base and the J gene lost 3 bases, with 9 bases spanning the gap. The CDR3 is made up of 14 amino acids. Germline loops: CDR1 LNHNV, CDR2 YYDKDF (reference sequence). The Oncomine TCR Beta short-read assay was what sequenced the DNA obtained from cultured CD4+ T cells. Via MiXCR, TCRdb re-called the PCR reads, giving one row per CDR3 protein. Here the sample spans some 15,000 distinct CDR3 sequences, roughly 43% being singletons.

The clonotype originates from a human donor with COVID-19. Sequencing used cultured CD4+ T cells from blood. This chain joins TRBV15 and TRBJ1-1; perhaps TRBD1 as D (5 bases). The CDR3 coding sequence is TGTGCCACCAGCAGAGGCCGGGGCGACACTGAAGCTTTCTTT. Translation: CATSRGRGDTEAFF. Supplemented by reference TRBV15 and TRBJ1-1, the full variable domain reads DAMVIQNPRYQVTQFGKPVTLSCSQTLNHNVMYWYQQKSSQAPKLLFHYYDKDFNNEADTPDNFQSRRPNTSFCFLDIRSPGLGDTAMYLCATSRGRGDTEAFFGQGTRLTVV.